The table lists the clone carrying this TCR beta chain with a few counts. Its antigen is unidentified. The entry originates in a study of blood T cells in healthy people across ages. Findings and limits, study-wide: Donors of long life had a larger count of naive CD4+ cells and greater diversity than aged donors.

Trimming cost V 2 bases and J 1 base; bases outside gene matches: 1. Germline CDR1 MGHRA, CDR2 YSYEKL. This CDR3 region has 16 residues. A J-beta primer mix and a sample-barcoded 5' primer were used in a second PCR of about 7 to 12 cycles. A single record per CDR3 protein comes from TCRdb applying MiXCR to the 5' RACE reads. The data contain hundreds of thousands of distinct CDR3 sequences, around 24% of them singletons. The sample was also linked to a second study, of T cells of mothers and their children.

Sequencing used blood. The receptor comes from a boy younger than 18 in good health. This chain uses TRBV4-1 with TRBJ2-2; TRBD2 matches 10 bases. The CDR3 protein is CASSQIAGGNTGELFF. CDR3 sequence (DNA): TGCGCCAGCAGCCAAATAGCGGGGGGGAACACCGGGGAGCTGTTTTTT.